This T cell receptor beta chain was identified during a study of blood T cell repertoires in COVID-19. TCRdb keeps only in-frame clones here, not all; method: immunoSEQ multiplex PCR. In the table there are roughly 240,000 clones, 82% of which are singletons. Germline V gene lookup returns CDR1 LNHDA and CDR2 SQIVND (reference sequence). The CDR3 extends over 16 amino acids. V was pared by 5 bases and J by 4 bases, with 20 bases between. The receptor comes from a woman in her 70s with acute or convalescent COVID-19. The sample consisted of peripheral blood. The rearrangement joins TRBV19 to TRBJ1-2; D ambiguous. Here the CDR3 DNA reads TGTGCCAGTAGTCAAACCCGTAGAGTATCCCCCTATGGCTACACCTTC. This sequence encodes CASSQTRRVSPYGYTF.